This TCR beta chain was documented in a study of cytomegalovirus exposure and HLA in healthy donors. Background on the study: In an early release, HLA-typed donors contributed tens of millions of unique TCR sequences. Overall study findings and caveats: The classifier reportedly diagnosed cytomegalovirus status with high sensitivity and specificity. Beyond CMV serostatus, there was no information to go on about immune exposure.

The study ran its PCR with 60 Vbeta and 13 Jbeta primers. TCRdb keeps only in-frame clones here, not all; method: immunoSEQ multiplex PCR. In total, the table holds approximately 140,000 clones. The CDR3 has 15 residues. With 3 bases removed from V and 7 bases from J, the gap between germline ends came to 19 bases. Germline lookup yields CDR1 MNHEY and CDR2 SMNVEV (reference sequence). Those who donated were healthy bone marrow donors. A word on this clone: Its matching antigen is unknown.

The clonotype comes from a woman between 45 and 60 years old in good health and CMV-seronegative. Source material: PBMCs. This sequence joins TRBV27 and TRBJ2-7, with D possibly TRBD2 on 6 matching bases. CDR3 nucleotide sequence: TGTGCCAGCAGTTTGGCGGGGACCCCCCGGCTGGAGCAGTACTTC. Protein sequence: CASSLAGTPRLEQYF.